A single sample gave rise to the 22 T cell receptor beta chains below, sequenced in a study of cytomegalovirus exposure and HLA in healthy donors. The primer mix had 60 Vbeta and 13 Jbeta primers. Repertoires were generated with immunoSEQ multiplex PCR, while TCRdb's copy carries only in-frame clones and drops some. The table has tens of thousands of clones, 75% to 85% seen once. The sequenced material came from PBMCs. These receptors all come from a man aged 45-60 years in good health and CMV-seropositive.

A word on this clone: One end of the junction varies from germline; a read error may be responsible. This chain joins TRBV7-7 and TRBJ1-1; 7 nucleotides match TRBD1. The CDR3 spans 17 residues. Germline assignment: CDR1 SSHAT and CDR2 FNYEAQ (reference sequence). DNA of the CDR3: TGTGCTAGCAGCTTACGACAGGGAAGGGAATTGATCGCTGAAGCTTTCTTT. Amino acids: CASSLRQGRELIAEAFF.

On this clone itself: The junction shows a germline mismatch at one end, possibly a read error. The rearrangement links TRBV7-2 to TRBJ1-1; tentative D call: TRBD1 (6 bases). The CDR3 is 13 amino acids. CDR1 and CDR2 (germline): SGHTA, FQGNSA. CDR3 in DNA: TGTGCCAGCAGCTTCCCAGGGGTCACTGAAGCTTCCTTT. It encodes CASSFPGVTEASF.

This chain connects TRBV11-2 to TRBJ2-5; TRBD2 agrees at 12 bases. Germline CDR1 and CDR2: SGHAT and FQNNGV. This CDR3 region has 17 residues. V lost 1 base, J lost 5 bases, and 8 bases stayed unmatched. CDR3 in DNA: TGTGCCAGCAGCTTAGGACTAGCGGGGGCCTCGGGGGAGACCCAGTACTTC. Amino acids: CASSLGLAGASGETQYF.

V gene TRBV21-1 combines with J gene TRBJ2-6; TRBD1, the table's D call, lacks a check against the DNA. TRBV21-1 is recorded as a pseudogene. This CDR3 has 19 amino acids. CDR3 in amino acids: CASSKAGTGGLSGANVLTF. Here the CDR3 DNA reads TGTGCCAGCAGCAAAGCGGGGACAGGGGGCCTCTCTGGGGCCAACGTCCTGACTTTC.

The chain employs TRBV7-7 and TRBJ2-5; 16 bases line up with TRBD2. Germline CDR1 is SSHAT and CDR2 is FNYEAQ (reference sequence). V shed 5 bases and J 1 base; nucleotides not matched to a gene: 10. The CDR3 runs to 19 residues. In nucleotides, the CDR3 is TGTGCCAGCAGCCCCGGGACTAGCGGGAGGGGGATGGGCCAAGAGACCCAGTACTTC. Translation gives CASSPGTSGRGMGQETQYF.

The chain is built from TRBV10-3 and TRBJ1-2, with 7 bases identical to TRBD1. The trim removed 2 bases at V and 1 base at J, leaving 1 base unmatched. The germline gives CDR1 ENHRY, CDR2 SYGVKD. The length of the CDR3 is 14 residues. Here the CDR3 DNA reads TGTGCCATCAGTGAGGGGGACAGTAACTATGGCTACACCTTC. It yields the protein CAISEGDSNYGYTF.

Concerning this clone: The junction and the germline gene differ at one end; a read error may be behind it. The chain couples TRBV7-3 to TRBJ2-1; the match to TRBD2 covers 9 bases. The CDR3 consists of 18 residues. Germline V gene sequence: CDR1 SGHTA, CDR2 FQGTGA. This CDR3 is CATSLRGSAGGQWNEQFF. In DNA, the CDR3 is TGTGCCACCAGCTTAAGGGGGTCGGCGGGAGGGCAATGGAATGAGCAGTTCTTC.

The chain carries TRBV19 and TRBJ2-7, with D possibly TRBD2 on 7 matching bases. Deletions cut 5 bases from V and 6 bases from J, with 20 bases between. CDR1 and CDR2 (germline): LNHDA, SQIVND (reference sequence). This CDR3 has 15 amino acids. The CDR3 protein is CASSPPGGVRVEQYF. CDR3 nucleotides: TGTGCCAGTAGTCCCCCGGGGGGCGTAAGGGTCGAGCAGTACTTC.

The rearrangement joins TRBV4-2 to TRBJ2-1; TRBD2 matches 13 bases. CDR3 length: 18 residues. The V gene's germline CDR1 is LGHNA and CDR2 YNFKEQ. Trimming at V came to 5 bases and at J to 6 bases, leaving 13 bases not matched to a gene. This CDR3 is CASSSTSGRPGFANEQFF. DNA of the CDR3: TGTGCCAGCAGCTCGACTAGCGGGAGGCCAGGCTTTGCCAATGAGCAGTTCTTC.

This clone has a handful of counts. V and J are TRBV9 and TRBJ2-6, with D possibly being TRBD1 (6 bases). V was clipped by 4 bases and J by 3 bases, with 14 bases between them. CDR1 and CDR2 (germline): SGDLS, YYNGEE. The CDR3 sequence is 16 residues long. DNA of the CDR3: TGTGCCAGCAGCTCGGGACAAGTATATGGGGCCAACGTCCTGACTTTC. As protein: CASSSGQVYGANVLTF.

The sample holds a few counts of this clone. The chain has TRBV27 and TRBJ1-2; D not certain. Germline assignment: CDR1 MNHEY and CDR2 SMNVEV (reference sequence). Deletions cut 4 bases from V and 7 bases from J, with 10 bases between. This CDR3 contains 12 residues. The CDR3 nucleotides read TGTGCCAGCAGTTACTCCAACAGTGGCTACACCTTC. Its translation is CASSYSNSGYTF.

This clone has only a few counts. The V call is TRBV30, the J call TRBJ2-1; 9 bases agree with TRBD2. This CDR3 has 15 amino acids. In germline, CDR1 is GTSNPN, CDR2 SVGIG (reference sequence). V was clipped by 1 base and J by 7 bases; unmatched bases: 8. Here the CDR3 reads CAWSAAGGPINEQFF. DNA for the CDR3: TGTGCCTGGAGTGCCGCGGGGGGGCCGATTAATGAGCAGTTCTTC. Full variable domain (rest looked up from reference TRBV30 and TRBJ2-1): SQTIHQWPATLVQPVGSPLSLECTVEGTSNPNLYWYRQAAGRGLQLLFYSVGIGQISSEVPQNLSASRPQDRQFILSSKKLLLSDSGFYLCAWSAAGGPINEQFFGPGTRLTVL.

V is TRBV4-3 and J is TRBJ2-1; D not resolved. V gave up 10 bases and J gave up 3 bases, with 25 bases separating them. The germline V gene encodes CDR1 LGHNA and CDR2 YSLEER. The CDR3 contains 17 residues. The CDR3 DNA follows: TGCGCCACCAGACAAGATACGATCGTACTCATCTACAATGAGCAGTTCTTC. Translation: CATRQDTIVLIYNEQFF.

This clone was seen a few times. A far bigger clonotype differs at one base, so this is likely a read error. This chain links TRBV5-6 with TRBJ1-1; TRBD1 is a possible D gene (6 bases). The CDR3 contains 15 residues. CDR1 is SGHDT and CDR2 is YYEEEE in the germline V gene. The CDR3 nucleotides read TGTGACAGCAGTACACCCAGGGGCGCGAAGACTGAAGCTTTCTTT. It translates to CDSSTPRGAKTEAFF.

The CDR3 DNA follows: TGTGCCAGCAGCTTAGAACGGCGGGGGGGTCGGCAGTATTTT. Amino acid sequence: CASSLERRGGRQYF. The rearrangement links TRBV7-2 to TRBJ2-3, with 9 bases that match TRBD2. Per the germline V gene, CDR1 is SGHTA and CDR2 is FQGNSA. V gave up 1 base and J gave up 11 bases; unmatched junction bases: 7. CDR3 length: 14 residues. The complete variable domain, with remaining parts taken from reference TRBV7-2 and TRBJ2-3, reads GAGVSQSPSNKVTEKGKDVELRCDPISGHTALYWYRQSLGQGLEFLIYFQGNSAPDKSGLPSDRFSAERTGGSVSTLTIQRTQQEDSAVYLCASSLERRGGRQYFGPGTRLTVL.

The sample holds one count of this clone. This rearrangement joins TRBV28 to TRBJ1-2; 7 nucleotides line up with TRBD1. The CDR3 has 16 residues. The germline gives CDR1 MDHEN, CDR2 SYDVKM. V was pared by 6 bases and J by 0 bases, with 10 bases of the junction left unmatched. This CDR3 reads CASSPRGTAANYGYTF. In DNA, the CDR3 is TGTGCCAGCAGCCCCCGGGGGACAGCAGCTAACTATGGCTACACCTTC.

The chain combines TRBV6-1 with TRBJ2-7, with TRBD1 identical over 9 bases. Germline lookup yields CDR1 MNHNS and CDR2 SASEGT. The CDR3 contains 14 residues. With 5 bases clipped from V and 5 bases from J, the junction kept 7 bases outside the gene matches. CDR3 bases: TGTGCCAGCAGTTCCCGGACAGGGGCGGACGAGCAGTACTTC. This codes for CASSSRTGADEQYF.

This chain links TRBV19 with TRBJ2-3; 9 bases match TRBD2. J was trimmed by 5 bases and V by 6 bases; bases with no gene match: 12. Germline loops: CDR1 LNHDA, CDR2 SQIVND (reference sequence). The CDR3 covers 16 residues. The CDR3 sequence is CASSSLEGLAGDTQYF. The CDR3, as DNA: TGTGCCAGTAGCAGTCTCGAGGGACTAGCAGGAGATACGCAGTATTTT.

The CDR3: CASSLGNSLAGDTQYF. The CDR3, as DNA: TGTGCCAGCAGCTTGGGGAACAGCCTAGCGGGAGATACGCAGTATTTT. The gene calls are TRBV11-2 and TRBJ2-3, with 8 bases aligning to TRBD2. Germline CDR1 and CDR2: SGHAT and FQNNGV. There are 16 residues in the CDR3. The trim removed 3 bases at V and 5 bases at J, leaving 10 bases unmatched.

The V gene is TRBV7-2, the J gene TRBJ2-7, with 7 bases matching TRBD2. V gave up 0 bases and J gave up 4 bases; unmatched junction bases: 12. This CDR3 is built from 17 residues. Germline CDR1 and CDR2: SGHTA and FQGNSA. DNA for the CDR3: TGTGCCAGCAGCTTAGCCAATTTAGCGGGTCGGAGGTACGAGCAGTACTTC. Protein sequence: CASSLANLAGRRYEQYF.

This clone occurred once. The V gene is TRBV6-1, the J gene TRBJ1-3; 7 bases are shared with TRBD1. The CDR3 length is 15 residues. Germline CDR1 reads MNHNS; CDR2 reads SASEGT. With V trimmed by 6 bases and J by 6 bases, 11 bases remained unmatched. CDR3 nucleotide sequence: TGTGCCAGCAGGGAACCCGGGACAGTAGCAAACACCATATATTTT. Residues: CASREPGTVANTIYF.

This sequence joins TRBV2 and TRBJ1-5; unclear D gene. Looked up from germline, CDR1 is SNHLY and CDR2 is FYNNEI. The CDR3 runs 15 residues. V gave up 3 bases and J gave up 3 bases, with 12 bases separating them. The CDR3 sequence is CASSDFGQVNQPQHF. DNA for the CDR3: TGTGCCAGCAGTGATTTCGGCCAGGTCAATCAGCCCCAGCATTTT.